The 8 T cell receptor beta chains below all came from one sample that was sequenced in a study of human T cells and chemical hapten exposure (TCRdb year 2021). Libraries were prepared through RACE. Sequenced on a NextSeq 500. Starting from the raw public reads, TCRdb applied fastp trimming at Q25, assembled clones with MiXCR and retained in-frame beta chains. Rows merge per CDR3 protein into single entries with the most common DNA and genes. This sample lists approximately 370,000 distinct CDR3 sequences; around 5% were detected once. Clones ranked in the top ten supply over 6.5% of the sample. What this sample's time point label stands for: pre-sensitization, week 0. The treatment or condition label of this sample denotes: therapeutic diphenylcyclopropenone sensitization with weekly scalp DPC. This specimen consisted of whole blood, obtained in connection with sensitization to the hapten diphenylcyclopropenone (DPC). The receptors were sampled from a woman between 18 and 30 years old with alopecia areata. Some clones in this sample may be carry-over from other donors' samples.

This clonotype was found many times. The chain carries TRBV28 and TRBJ1-1; TRBD1 matches at 7 bases. V lost 11 bases and J lost 5; bases outside the gene matches: 14. The CDR3 is 14 amino acids. Germline V gene data show CDR1 as MDHEN and CDR2 as SYDVKM. CDR3 in DNA: TGTGCCCTTAGGGGGCAGGGGTATAGGACTGAAGCTTTCTTT. This sequence encodes CALRGQGYRTEAFF.

This clonotype was counted between two and nine times. The rearrangement uses TRBV6-6 and TRBJ1-6, with D possibly TRBD1 on 5 matching bases. With 2 bases removed from V and 6 bases from J, the gap between germline ends came to 14 bases. From germline, CDR1 is MNHNY and CDR2 SVGAGI (reference sequence). This CDR3 contains 16 residues. CDR3 coding DNA: TGTGCCAGCAGTTACGGGACCGGCGCCCTTAATTCACCCCTCCACTTT. Translated, it gives CASSYGTGALNSPLHF.

This clonotype was found a few times. The V call is TRBV4-2, the J call TRBJ2-3; D not certain. The germline CDR1 and CDR2 sequences are LGHNA and YNFKEQ. V lost 0 bases to trimming and J lost 1 base, with 17 bases between them. CDR3 length: 18 residues. CDR3 DNA sequence: TGTGCCAGCAGCCAAGATAGGGCCGGGCGCGATGGCACAGATACGCAGTATTTT. This sequence encodes CASSQDRAGRDGTDTQYF.

This clonotype was recorded many times. Written as DNA, the CDR3 is TGTGCCAGCAGCTCCAGAGGACAAGTCCAAGAGACCCAGTACTTC. Its translation is CASSSRGQVQETQYF. This chain connects TRBV7-2 to TRBJ2-5; a possible D gene is TRBD1 (5 bases). The germline V gene has CDR1 SGHTA and CDR2 FQGNSA. The CDR3 totals 15 residues. The V and J ends lost 4 bases and 1 base respectively, with 13 bases between them.

In this sample, this clonotype turned up a few times. The rearrangement uses TRBV5-1 and TRBJ1-5; the D gene is possibly TRBD1 (5 bases). Germline-derived CDR1 and CDR2 are SGHRS and YFSETQ. Between the trimmed V and J ends, which lost 1 base and 3 bases, there was a span of 11 bases. The length of the CDR3 is 15 residues. The CDR3 reads CASSLRPGPNQPQHF. The CDR3 DNA reads TGCGCCAGCAGCTTGAGGCCAGGGCCCAATCAGCCCCAGCATTTT.

This clonotype was seen a handful of times. The genes are TRBV6-6 and TRBJ1-1; D is unresolved. The V end was cut by 8 bases, the J end by 1 base, with 11 bases between. Germline CDR1 reads MNHNY; CDR2 reads SVGAGI (reference sequence). The CDR3 sequence is 13 residues long. CDR3 bases: TGTGCCAGCCGACTACAAGAGAACACTGAAGCTTTCTTT. Translated, it gives CASRLQENTEAFF.

In this sample, this clonotype turned up many times. V is TRBV20-1 and J is TRBJ2-1; D ambiguous. CDR3 length equals 12 residues. The V end lost 1 base, the J end lost 6 bases, and 7 bases lay between the germline ends. Germline V lookup: CDR1 DFQATT, CDR2 SNEGSKA (reference sequence). The CDR3 loop is CSARADGNEQFF. CDR3 bases: TGCAGTGCTAGAGCCGACGGCAATGAGCAGTTCTTC.

In its sample, this clonotype was seen many times. This chain links TRBV12-3 or TRBV12-4 with TRBJ2-3; 7 positions match TRBD2. V was clipped by 2 bases and J by 0 bases; unmatched bases: 2. This CDR3 contains 15 residues. CDR3 loop: CASSLTGLSTDTQYF. In DNA, the CDR3 is TGTGCCAGCAGTTTAACGGGACTAAGCACAGATACGCAGTATTTT.